The 8 T cell receptor beta chains below all came from one sample that was sequenced in a study of cytomegalovirus exposure and HLA in healthy donors. PCR amplification relied on 60 Vbeta primers (plus 13 Jbeta primers). Assay: immunoSEQ multiplex PCR; the TCRdb copy retains only in-frame clones and omits some. This sample has 150,000 to 200,000 clones, with 70% to 75% found just once. Material for sequencing was PBMCs. These receptors were collected from a male donor in good health and CMV-seronegative.

The chain is built from TRBV28 and TRBJ1-5; the match to TRBD1 covers 7 bases. J lost 3 bases, V lost 3 bases, and 2 bases had no gene match. Germline assignment: CDR1 MDHEN and CDR2 SYDVKM. CDR3 length: 14 residues. The CDR3 reads CASSLGTVNQPQHF. The CDR3 nucleotides are TGTGCCAGCAGTTTGGGGACAGTCAATCAGCCCCAGCATTTT.

The rearrangement links TRBV19 to TRBJ1-2; TRBD1 might be the D (5 bases). The CDR3 contains 16 residues. V gave up 5 bases and J gave up 4 bases, with 20 bases separating them. Germline assignment: CDR1 LNHDA and CDR2 SQIVND (reference sequence). This CDR3 is CASSLAGDAVSYGYTF. In DNA, the CDR3 is TGTGCCAGTAGTCTGGCGGGGGACGCCGTTTCCTATGGCTACACCTTC.

The chain uses TRBV29-1 and TRBJ2-3; weak D call: TRBD1 (5 bases). This CDR3 has 16 amino acids. The germline gives CDR1 SQVTM, CDR2 ANQGSEA. Trimming shortened V by 1 base and J by 0 bases, and 14 bases separated the two germline ends. CDR3 residues: CSVEGQGRSSTDTQYF. CDR3 in DNA: TGCAGCGTTGAAGGGCAGGGTAGGTCGAGCACAGATACGCAGTATTTT.

The chain has TRBV5-1 and TRBJ2-1; TRBD1 aligns across 8 bases. Germline CDR1 SGHRS, CDR2 YFSETQ. J was trimmed by 4 bases and V by 2 bases; bases with no gene match: 2. The CDR3 contains 14 residues. The CDR3 loop is CASSLRQGYNEQFF. The CDR3 DNA follows: TGCGCCAGCAGCTTAAGACAGGGGTACAATGAGCAGTTCTTC.

The chain couples TRBV18 to TRBJ1-1, with 7 bases fitting TRBD1. Germline-derived CDR1 and CDR2 are KGHSH and LQKENI. The CDR3 has 16 amino acids. Losses at the gene ends were 3 bases for V and 1 base for J; bases not matched to a gene: 8. The CDR3 DNA sequence: TGTGCCAGCTCACCCGAAACCGGGACAGCGAACACTGAAGCTTTCTTT. Its translation: CASSPETGTANTEAFF.

This chain joins TRBV9 and TRBJ2-7; TRBD2 aligns across 9 bases. Germline trimming cut 0 bases from V and 3 bases from J; bases unmatched to any gene: 1. Germline CDR1 is SGDLS and CDR2 is YYNGEE. This CDR3 spans 14 amino acids. The CDR3 region is CASSVGLADYEQYF. The CDR3 DNA reads as TGTGCCAGCAGCGTAGGACTAGCGGACTACGAGCAGTACTTC.

The table lists this clone with a count of one. The chain recombines TRBV5-1 with TRBJ1-3; D is unclear. The CDR3 runs 13 residues. The germline V gene has CDR1 SGHRS and CDR2 YFSETQ. Trimming cost V 4 bases and J 1 base, with 6 bases left between them. The DNA of the CDR3 is TGCGCCAGCAGCGTCTATTCTGGAAACACCATATATTTT. It translates to CASSVYSGNTIYF.

The chain carries TRBV10-3 and TRBJ2-3; 9 nucleotides match TRBD2. The ends lost 6 bases at V and 0 bases at J; junction bases unmatched: 4. Germline-derived CDR1 and CDR2 are ENHRY and SYGVKD. This CDR3 spans 15 amino acids. The CDR3 coding sequence is TGTGCCATCAGGGGACTAGCTGAAAGCACAGATACGCAGTATTTT. It encodes CAIRGLAESTDTQYF.